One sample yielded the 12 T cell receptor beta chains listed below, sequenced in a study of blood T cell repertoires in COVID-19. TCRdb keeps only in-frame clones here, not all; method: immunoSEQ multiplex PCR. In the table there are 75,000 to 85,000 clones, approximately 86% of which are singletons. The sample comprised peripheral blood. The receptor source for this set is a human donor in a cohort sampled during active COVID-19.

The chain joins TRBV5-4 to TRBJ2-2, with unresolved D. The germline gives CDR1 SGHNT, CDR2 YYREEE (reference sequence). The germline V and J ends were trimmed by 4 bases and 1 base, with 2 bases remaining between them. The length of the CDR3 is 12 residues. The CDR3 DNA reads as TGTGCCAGCAGCCTGAACACCGGGGAGCTGTTTTTT. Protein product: CASSLNTGELFF.

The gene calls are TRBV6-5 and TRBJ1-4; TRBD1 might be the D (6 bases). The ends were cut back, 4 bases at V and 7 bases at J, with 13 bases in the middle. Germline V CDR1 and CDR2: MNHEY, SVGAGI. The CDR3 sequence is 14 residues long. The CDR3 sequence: CASSSTGFVEKLFF. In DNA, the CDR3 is TGTGCCAGCAGTTCGACAGGATTTGTTGAAAAACTGTTTTTT.

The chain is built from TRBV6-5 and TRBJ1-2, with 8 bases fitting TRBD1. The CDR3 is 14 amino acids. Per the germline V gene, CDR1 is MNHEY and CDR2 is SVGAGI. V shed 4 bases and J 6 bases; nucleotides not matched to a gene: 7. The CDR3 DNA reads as TGTGCCAGCAGTTCGTCCGGACAGGGAGATGGCTACACCTTC. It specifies CASSSSGQGDGYTF.

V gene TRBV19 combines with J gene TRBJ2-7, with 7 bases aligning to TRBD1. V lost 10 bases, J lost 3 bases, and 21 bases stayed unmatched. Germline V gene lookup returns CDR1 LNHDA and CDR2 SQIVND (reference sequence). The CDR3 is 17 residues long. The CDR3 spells CATDSPIKGQTFYEQYF. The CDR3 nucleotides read TGTGCCACAGACTCTCCTATAAAGGGACAGACTTTCTACGAGCAGTACTTC.

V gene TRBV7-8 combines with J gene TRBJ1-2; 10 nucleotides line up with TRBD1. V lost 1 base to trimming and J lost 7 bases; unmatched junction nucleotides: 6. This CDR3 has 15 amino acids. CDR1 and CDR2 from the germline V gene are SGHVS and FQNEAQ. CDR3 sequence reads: CASSLEATGGTGYTF. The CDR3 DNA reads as TGTGCCAGCAGCTTAGAAGCGACAGGGGGCACTGGCTACACCTTC.

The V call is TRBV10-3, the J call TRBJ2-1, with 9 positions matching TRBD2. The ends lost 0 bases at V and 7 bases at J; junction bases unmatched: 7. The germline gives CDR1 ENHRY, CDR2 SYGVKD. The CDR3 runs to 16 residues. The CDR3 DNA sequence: TGTGCCATCAGTGAGTCGGCAGGCGGGGGGGGGAATGAGCAGTTCTTC. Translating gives CAISESAGGGGNEQFF.

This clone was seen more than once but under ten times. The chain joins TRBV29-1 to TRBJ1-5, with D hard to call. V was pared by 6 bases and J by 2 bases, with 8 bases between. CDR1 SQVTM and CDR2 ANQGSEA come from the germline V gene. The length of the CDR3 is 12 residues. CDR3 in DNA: TGCAGCGTGAGGGCAGGCAATCAGCCCCAGCATTTT. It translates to CSVRAGNQPQHF.

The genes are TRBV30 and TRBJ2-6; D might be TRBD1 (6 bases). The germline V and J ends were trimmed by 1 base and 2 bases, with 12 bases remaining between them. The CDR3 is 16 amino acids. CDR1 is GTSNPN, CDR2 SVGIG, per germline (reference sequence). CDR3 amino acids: CAWSAQGGPGANVLTF. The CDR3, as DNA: TGTGCCTGGAGTGCTCAAGGGGGTCCTGGGGCCAACGTCCTGACTTTC. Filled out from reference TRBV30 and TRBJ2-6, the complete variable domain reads SQTIHQWPATLVQPVGSPLSLECTVEGTSNPNLYWYRQAAGRGLQLLFYSVGIGQISSEVPQNLSASRPQDRQFILSSKKLLLSDSGFYLCAWSAQGGPGANVLTFGAGSRLTVL.

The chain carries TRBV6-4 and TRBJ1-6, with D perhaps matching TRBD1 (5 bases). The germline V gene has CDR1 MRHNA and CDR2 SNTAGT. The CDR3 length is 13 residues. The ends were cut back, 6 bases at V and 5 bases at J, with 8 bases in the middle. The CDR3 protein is CASRAGNNSPLHF. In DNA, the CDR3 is TGTGCCAGCAGGGCAGGGAATAATTCACCCCTCCACTTT.

The CDR3 protein is CASSRSSKLSSYEQYF. The CDR3, as DNA: TGTGCCAGTAGTAGAAGTAGCAAGCTTAGCTCCTACGAGCAGTACTTC. The gene calls are TRBV19 and TRBJ2-7; D unclear. This CDR3 has 16 amino acids. Deletions cut 4 bases from V and 0 bases from J, with 16 bases between. Germline CDR1 reads LNHDA; CDR2 reads SQIVND (reference sequence).

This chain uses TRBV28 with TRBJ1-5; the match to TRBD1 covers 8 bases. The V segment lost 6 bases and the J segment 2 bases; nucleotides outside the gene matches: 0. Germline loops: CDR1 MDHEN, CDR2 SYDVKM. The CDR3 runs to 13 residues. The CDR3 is CASRGQGNQPQHF. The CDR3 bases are TGTGCCAGCAGGGGACAGGGCAATCAGCCCCAGCATTTT.

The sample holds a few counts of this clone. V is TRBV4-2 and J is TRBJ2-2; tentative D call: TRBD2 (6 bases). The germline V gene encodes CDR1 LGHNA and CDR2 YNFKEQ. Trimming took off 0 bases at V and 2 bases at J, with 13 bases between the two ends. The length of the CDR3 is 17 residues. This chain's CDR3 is CASSQDFGGGNTGELFF. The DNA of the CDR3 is TGTGCCAGCAGCCAAGATTTCGGGGGAGGAAACACCGGGGAGCTGTTTTTT.